These T cell receptor beta chains were read from a single sample in a study of OX40 agonist ivuxolimab in advanced cancers. Generated by immunoSEQ multiplex PCR, the TCRdb table keeps only in-frame clones and is missing some. Seen here are 25,000 to 40,000 clones, around 84% observed once, and the top ten hold 20% to 25%. The starting material was CD4+ or CD8+ T cells sorted from blood, obtained in a trial of the OX40 agonist ivuxolimab. Source of these receptors: an adult with an advanced solid tumor such as melanoma, head and neck, liver or kidney cancer. CDR3s include the opening cysteine and the closing phenylalanine or tryptophan. The D gene is left open where the match is weak. Size values are once, few and many counts, or a class for expanded clones, and some rows have none.

V gene	D gene	clone size	J gene	CDR3 DNA	CDR3 protein
TRBV18	.	.	TRBJ2-7	TGTGCCAGCTCTCCGGGCTCCCGGAGCCCCTACGAGCAGTACTTC	CASSPGSRSPYEQYF
TRBV28	TRBD1	.	TRBJ1-3	TGTGCCAGCCAAGTGGGACAGGGCAGTGAAGAAAACACCATATATTTT	CASQVGQGSEENTIYF
TRBV6-1	TRBD2	many	TRBJ2-1	TGTGCCAGCAGTGAACTAGCGGGAGAAGGAAATGAGCAGTTCTTC	CASSELAGEGNEQFF
TRBV14	.	.	TRBJ2-1	TGTGCCAGCAGCCAAGGAGGAGGGCAGGGCAATGAGCAGTTCTTC	CASSQGGGQGNEQFF
TRBV2	.	medium-sized	TRBJ1-5	TGTGCCAGCAGTGACGCGGGATTTCAGCCCCAGCATTTT	CASSDAGFQPQHF
TRBV29-1	.	few	TRBJ1-4	TGCAGCGTTACTACGGGACTTGAGAGGGAAAAACTGTTTTTT	CSVTTGLEREKLFF
TRBV5-1	.	once	TRBJ1-5	TGCGCCAGCAGCTTGGGGGGTGGGGACAATCAGCCCCAGCATTTT	CASSLGGGDNQPQHF
TRBV6-4	TRBD2	.	TRBJ2-1	TGTGCCAGCAGTGGACTAGCGGGAGGGAATGAGCAGTTCTTC	CASSGLAGGNEQFF
TRBV5-6	.	.	TRBJ2-1	TGTGCCAGCAGCTTGGTACAGCTTGGATACAATGAGCAGTTCTTC	CASSLVQLGYNEQFF
TRBV4-1	.	.	TRBJ1-2	TGCGCCAGCAGCCCCGATGGGTCAGGAGCTAACTATGGCTACACCTTC	CASSPDGSGANYGYTF
TRBV7-2	.	.	TRBJ1-2	TGTGCCAGCAGGTCCCAACCAAAGTCTAACTATGGCTACACCTTC	CASRSQPKSNYGYTF
TRBV27	TRBD1	.	TRBJ2-7	TGTGCCAGCAGGGGGGACAGGGGCTACGAGCAGTACTTC	CASRGDRGYEQYF
TRBV7-9	.	.	TRBJ2-1	TGTGCCAGCAGCCCTGTTTTAGGCCCTAAGGGGAATGAGCAGTTCTTC	CASSPVLGPKGNEQFF
TRBV5-1	.	once	TRBJ1-1	TGCGCCAGCAGCTTGGGGGCAGGGTCGGTTACTGAAGCTTTCTTT	CASSLGAGSVTEAFF
TRBV12-2	.	.	TRBJ2-4	TGTGCAAGTCGCTTAGGGGGACTAGCGGTGTTAGCCAAAAACATTCAGTACTTC	CASRLGGLAVLAKNIQYF
TRBV6-5	.	.	TRBJ2-7	TGTGCCAGCGCGGAGGGGGGAGAGGCAGACGAGCAGTACTTC	CASAEGGEADEQYF
TRBV29-1	TRBD1	.	TRBJ2-4	TGCAGCGCCGGGGACAGGGGCTGGGACATTCAGTACTTC	CSAGDRGWDIQYF
TRBV2	.	.	TRBJ1-2	TGTGCCAGCAGTGAATATCGAGGGGCCAGCCTCTATGGCTACACCTTC	CASSEYRGASLYGYTF
TRBV15	.	.	TRBJ2-7	TGTGCCACCAGCAGAGATCGATTGGCTGTTAGTAACTACGAGCAGTACTTC	CATSRDRLAVSNYEQYF
TRBV27	.	few	TRBJ1-2	TGTGCCAGCAGTCCCTCGTCGGGATCTAATGGCTACACCTTC	CASSPSSGSNGYTF
TRBV7-9	.	once	TRBJ2-2	TGTGCCAGCAGCTTAGGAGGGCAGAACGGGGAGCTGTTTTTT	CASSLGGQNGELFF
TRBV7-8	.	.	TRBJ2-1	TGTGCCAGCAGCGTAACTGGCCCCCCTTGGGAGCAGTTCTTC	CASSVTGPPWEQFF
TRBV7-3	.	.	TRBJ1-4	TGTGCCAGCAGCTCTATAAGGGGTACTAATGAAAAACTGTTTTTT	CASSSIRGTNEKLFF
TRBV4-1	TRBD2	.	TRBJ2-2	TGCGCCAGCAGCCACGGGGGGTGGGACACCGGGGAGCTGTTTTTT	CASSHGGWDTGELFF
TRBV11-2	TRBD1	.	TRBJ1-1	TGTGCCAGCAGCTTAGGGAGACAGGGTTGGGTCCTGGGCACTGAAGCTTTCTTT	CASSLGRQGWVLGTEAFF
TRBV28	.	.	TRBJ2-6	TGTGCCAGCAGGGCACCGTCTGGGGCCAACGTCCTGACTTTC	CASRAPSGANVLTF
TRBV5-5	TRBD1	once	TRBJ1-4	TGTGCCAGCAGCTTCAGGGGGCAGGGGAATGAACTGTTTTTT	CASSFRGQGNELFF
TRBV5-5	.	.	TRBJ1-2	TGTGCCAGCAGCCCAGGGTATGGCTACACCTTC	CASSPGYGYTF
TRBV4-1	.	.	TRBJ1-1	TGCGCCAGCAGCCAAGTAAGGGGAAGCACTGAAGCTTTCTTT	CASSQVRGSTEAFF
TRBV6-5	TRBD2	.	TRBJ2-7	TGTGCCAGCAGACATCCTGGCGGGAGTATGTACGAGCAGTACTTC	CASRHPGGSMYEQYF
TRBV11-3	TRBD1	.	TRBJ2-7	TGTGCCAGCAGCACCCCAGGGGGTCGGGACGAGCAGTACTTC	CASSTPGGRDEQYF
TRBV7-3	.	.	TRBJ1-3	TGTGCCAGCAGCTTGGGAGTCAACACCATATATTTT	CASSLGVNTIYF
TRBV6-5	.	few	TRBJ1-1	TGTGCCAGCAGTTACAAGGTAGGGCAGAACACTGAAGCTTTCTTT	CASSYKVGQNTEAFF
TRBV11-3	TRBD2	.	TRBJ2-6	TGTGCCAGCAGCACGGGAGGGTCAGGGGCCAACGTCCTGACTTTC	CASSTGGSGANVLTF
TRBV29-1	TRBD1	few	TRBJ2-1	TGCAGCGTTGAAGGCATGCAGGGGGTCCATGACAATGAGCAGTTCTTC	CSVEGMQGVHDNEQFF
TRBV6-4	.	few	TRBJ1-5	TGTGCCAGCCGAAGTTTCGGGGGAGGGGCCCAGCAGCCCCAGCATTTT	CASRSFGGGAQQPQHF
TRBV5-1	.	.	TRBJ1-4	TGCGCCAGCAGCTTGGCCTGGACAGAAGATCTTGATGAAAAACTGTTTTTT	CASSLAWTEDLDEKLFF
TRBV18	TRBD1	.	TRBJ2-7	TGTGCCAGCTCACCACCCTTCGTCGGGACAGAATTATACGAGCAGTACTTC	CASSPPFVGTELYEQYF
TRBV11-3	.	.	TRBJ2-1	TGTGCCAGCTCTCAAACGGGGACGGCTTACAATGAGCAGTTCTTC	CASSQTGTAYNEQFF
TRBV7-9	TRBD2	.	TRBJ2-7	TGTGCCAGCAGCTTAGGGGTAGCGGGGGGGCCAAGTCGGGAGCAGTACTTC	CASSLGVAGGPSREQYF
TRBV19	TRBD2	.	TRBJ2-7	TGTGCCAGTAGTATTACGGGGGGCTCCTACGAGCAGTACTTC	CASSITGGSYEQYF
TRBV29-1	TRBD1	.	TRBJ2-1	TGCAGCGTTGAAAAGGGACAGGGGCGATATAATGAGCAGTTCTTC	CSVEKGQGRYNEQFF
TRBV27	.	.	TRBJ2-3	TGTGCCAGCAGTTTATTAACAAGGGGTGATACGCAGTATTTT	CASSLLTRGDTQYF
TRBV4-3	.	.	TRBJ1-4	TGCGCCAGCAGCCATCTGTCTTTTCGGACAGCAACTAATGAAAAACTGTTTTTT	CASSHLSFRTATNEKLFF
TRBV7-8	.	.	TRBJ2-5	TGTGCCAGCAGACCCGGGACGGAGGAAGAGACCCAGTACTTC	CASRPGTEEETQYF
TRBV9	TRBD1	.	TRBJ2-7	TGTGCCAGCAGCCTAAGGGACAGGGTTGGGGAGCAGTACTTC	CASSLRDRVGEQYF
TRBV19	.	.	TRBJ2-1	TGTGCCAGTAGTATAGATCCCCCGGACAATGAGCAGTTCTTC	CASSIDPPDNEQFF
TRBV27	TRBD1	.	TRBJ1-1	TGTGCCAGCAGTTCCCGGACAGGGGGCACTGAAGCTTTCTTT	CASSSRTGGTEAFF
TRBV25-1	.	.	TRBJ2-1	TGTGCCAGCGTTGCCGGGGGATTCGAGCAGTTCTTC	CASVAGGFEQFF
TRBV27	.	.	TRBJ2-7	TGTGCCAGCAGTTTATCTTCCTACGAGCAGTACTTC	CASSLSSYEQYF
TRBV5-4	TRBD1	once	TRBJ2-7	TGTGCCAGCAGCTTGGTAGGGACAGCCCACGAGCAGTACTTC	CASSLVGTAHEQYF
TRBV4-1	TRBD1	.	TRBJ1-4	TGCGCCAGCAGCTACTACCCACATCGAACGGGACAGAGGTCAGAACTGTTTTTT	CASSYYPHRTGQRSELFF
TRBV7-3	TRBD1	.	TRBJ2-2	TGTGCCAGCAGCTTAACTCCGGGACAGGGGGTGAGGACCGGGGAGCTGTTTTTT	CASSLTPGQGVRTGELFF
TRBV28	TRBD1	.	TRBJ1-5	TGTGCCAGCAGAATTACAGGGGAGGTTCAGCCCCAGCATTTT	CASRITGEVQPQHF
TRBV27	.	once	TRBJ1-5	TGTGCCAGCAGTACTCAAGGTGAGACTCAGCCCCAGCATTTT	CASSTQGETQPQHF
TRBV7-9	.	.	TRBJ2-3	TGTGCCAGCAGCTCCACAGGGTACACAGATACGCAGTATTTT	CASSSTGYTDTQYF
TRBV28	TRBD2	.	TRBJ2-7	TGTGCCAGCAGTTCCCCCGGGCGGGAGTACGAGCAGTACTTC	CASSSPGREYEQYF
TRBV13	.	few	TRBJ1-1	TGTGCCAGCATCCCCCCCAAGGGAGCTTTCTTT	CASIPPKGAFF
TRBV15	.	.	TRBJ2-2	TGTGCCACCAGCAGCAATAGCGAGAGGGACACCGGGGAGCTGTTTTTT	CATSSNSERDTGELFF